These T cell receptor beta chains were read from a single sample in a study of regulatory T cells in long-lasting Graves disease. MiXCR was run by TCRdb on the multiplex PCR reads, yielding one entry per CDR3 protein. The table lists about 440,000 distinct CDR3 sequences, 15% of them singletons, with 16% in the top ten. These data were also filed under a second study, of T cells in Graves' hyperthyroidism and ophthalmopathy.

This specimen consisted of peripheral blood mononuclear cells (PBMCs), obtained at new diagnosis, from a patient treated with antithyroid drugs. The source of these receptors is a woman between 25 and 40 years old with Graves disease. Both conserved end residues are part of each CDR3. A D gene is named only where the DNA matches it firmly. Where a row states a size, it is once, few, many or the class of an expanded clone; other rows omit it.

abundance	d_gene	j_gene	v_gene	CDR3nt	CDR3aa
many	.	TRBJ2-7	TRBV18	TGTGCCAGCTCACCGAAGTCCCAGGGAGGAAACTACGAGCAGTACTTC	CASSPKSQGGNYEQYF
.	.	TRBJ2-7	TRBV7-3	TGTGCCAGCAGCCCAAACCTTAACTACGAGCAGTACTTC	CASSPNLNYEQYF
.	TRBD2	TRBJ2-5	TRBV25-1	TGTGCCAGCAGTGAGTCTCTATCCGCCCGGACTAGCGCCCAAGAGACCCAGTACTTC	CASSESLSARTSAQETQYF
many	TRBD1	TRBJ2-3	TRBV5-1	TGCGCCAGCAGCCCCGGACAGGAGGACACAGATACGCAGTATTTT	CASSPGQEDTDTQYF
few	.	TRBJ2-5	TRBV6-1	TGTGCCAGCATCGGTTTCGGGTTGGAGACCCAGTACTTC	CASIGFGLETQYF
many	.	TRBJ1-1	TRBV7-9	TGTGCCAGCAGACCGACGGCGGCCGGCACTGAAGCTTTCTTT	CASRPTAAGTEAFF
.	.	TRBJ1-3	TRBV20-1	TGCAGTGCTACCCTCGGGGGGCAACCGGGAAACACCATATATTTT	CSATLGGQPGNTIYF
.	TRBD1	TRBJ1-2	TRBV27	TGTGCCAGCAGTCTTGACAGGGATGGCTATGGCTACACCTTC	CASSLDRDGYGYTF
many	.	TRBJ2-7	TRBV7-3	TGTGCCAGCAGCTTAGGATGGGGGACGGGGGAGCAGTACTTC	CASSLGWGTGEQYF
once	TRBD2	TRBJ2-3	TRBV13	TGTGCCAGCAGCCCCAGGACTAGCGGGAGGAAAAGCACAGATACGCAGTATTTT	CASSPRTSGRKSTDTQYF